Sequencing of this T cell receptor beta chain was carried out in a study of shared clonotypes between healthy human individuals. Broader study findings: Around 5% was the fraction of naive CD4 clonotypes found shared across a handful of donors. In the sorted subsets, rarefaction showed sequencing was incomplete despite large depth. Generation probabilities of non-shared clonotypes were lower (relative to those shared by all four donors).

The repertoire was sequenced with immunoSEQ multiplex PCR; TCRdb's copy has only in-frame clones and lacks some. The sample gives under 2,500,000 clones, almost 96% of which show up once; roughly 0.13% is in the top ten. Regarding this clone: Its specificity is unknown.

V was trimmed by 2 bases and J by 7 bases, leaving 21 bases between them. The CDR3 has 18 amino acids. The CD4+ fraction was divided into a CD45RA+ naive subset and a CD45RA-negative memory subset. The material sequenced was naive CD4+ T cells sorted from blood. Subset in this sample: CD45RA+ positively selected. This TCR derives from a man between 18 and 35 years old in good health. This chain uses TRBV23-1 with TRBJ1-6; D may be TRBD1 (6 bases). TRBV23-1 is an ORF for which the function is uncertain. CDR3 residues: CASSQTGHVAEWNSPLHF. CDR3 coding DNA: TGCGCCAGCAGTCAAACGGGACACGTCGCTGAATGGAATTCACCCCTCCACTTT.